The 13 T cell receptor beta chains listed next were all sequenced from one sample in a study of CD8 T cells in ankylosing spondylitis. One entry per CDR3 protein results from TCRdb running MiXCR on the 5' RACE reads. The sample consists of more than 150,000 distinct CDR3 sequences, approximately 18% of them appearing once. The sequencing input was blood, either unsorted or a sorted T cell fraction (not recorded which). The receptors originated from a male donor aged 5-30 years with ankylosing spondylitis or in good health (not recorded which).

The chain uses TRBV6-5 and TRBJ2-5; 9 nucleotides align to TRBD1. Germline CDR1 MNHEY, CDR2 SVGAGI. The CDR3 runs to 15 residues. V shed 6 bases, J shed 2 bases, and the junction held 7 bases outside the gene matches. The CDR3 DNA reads TGTGCCAGCAGCAGCGGACAGGGGCGACAAGAGACCCAGTACTTC. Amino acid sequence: CASSSGQGRQETQYF.

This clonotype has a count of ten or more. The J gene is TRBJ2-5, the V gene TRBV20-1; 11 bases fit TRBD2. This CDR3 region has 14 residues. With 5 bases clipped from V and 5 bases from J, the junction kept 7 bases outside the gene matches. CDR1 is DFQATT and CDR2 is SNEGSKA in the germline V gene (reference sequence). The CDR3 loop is CSASTSGAGETQYF. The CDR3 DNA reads TGCAGTGCTTCGACTAGCGGGGCTGGGGAGACCCAGTACTTC.

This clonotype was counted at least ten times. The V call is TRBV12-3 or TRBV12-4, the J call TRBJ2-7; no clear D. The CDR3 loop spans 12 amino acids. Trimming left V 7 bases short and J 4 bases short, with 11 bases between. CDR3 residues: CASTQSGYEQYF. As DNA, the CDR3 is TGTGCCAGCACTCAAAGTGGATACGAGCAGTACTTC.

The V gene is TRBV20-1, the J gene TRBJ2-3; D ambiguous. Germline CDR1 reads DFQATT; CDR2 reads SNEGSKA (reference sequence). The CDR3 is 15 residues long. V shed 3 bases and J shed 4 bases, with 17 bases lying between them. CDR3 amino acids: CSASKGSGWADTQYF. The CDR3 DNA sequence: TGCAGTGCTAGTAAGGGCTCAGGATGGGCAGATACGCAGTATTTT.

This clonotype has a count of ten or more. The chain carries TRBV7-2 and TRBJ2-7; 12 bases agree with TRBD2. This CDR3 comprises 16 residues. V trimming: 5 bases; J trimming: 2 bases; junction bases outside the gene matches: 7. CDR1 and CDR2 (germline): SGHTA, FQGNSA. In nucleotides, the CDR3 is TGTGCCAGCAGCATCACTAGCGGGGGGCCCCCCTACGAGCAGTACTTC. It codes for CASSITSGGPPYEQYF. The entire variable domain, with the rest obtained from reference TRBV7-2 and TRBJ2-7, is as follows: GAGVSQSPSNKVTEKGKDVELRCDPISGHTALYWYRQSLGQGLEFLIYFQGNSAPDKSGLPSDRFSAERTGGSVSTLTIQRTQQEDSAVYLCASSITSGGPPYEQYFGPGTRLTVT.

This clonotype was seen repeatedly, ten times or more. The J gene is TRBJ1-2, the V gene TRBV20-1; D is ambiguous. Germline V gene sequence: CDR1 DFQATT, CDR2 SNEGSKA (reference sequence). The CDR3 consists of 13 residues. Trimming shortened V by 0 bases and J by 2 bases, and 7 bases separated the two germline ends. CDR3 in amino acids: CSARERENYGYTF. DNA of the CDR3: TGCAGTGCTAGAGAAAGGGAGAACTATGGCTACACCTTC.

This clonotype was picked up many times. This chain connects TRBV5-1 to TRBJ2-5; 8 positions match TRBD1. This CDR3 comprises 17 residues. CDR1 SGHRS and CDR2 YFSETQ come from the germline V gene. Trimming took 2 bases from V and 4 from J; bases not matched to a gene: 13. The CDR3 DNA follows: TGCGCCAGCAGCTTCCTCGGACAGGGTGTAGTGGGAGAGACCCAGTACTTC. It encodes CASSFLGQGVVGETQYF. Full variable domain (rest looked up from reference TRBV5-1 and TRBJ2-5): KAGVTQTPRYLIKTRGQQVTLSCSPISGHRSVSWYQQTPGQGLQFLFEYFSETQRNKGNFPGRFSGRQFSNSRSEMNVSTLELGDSALYLCASSFLGQGVVGETQYFGPGTRLLVL.

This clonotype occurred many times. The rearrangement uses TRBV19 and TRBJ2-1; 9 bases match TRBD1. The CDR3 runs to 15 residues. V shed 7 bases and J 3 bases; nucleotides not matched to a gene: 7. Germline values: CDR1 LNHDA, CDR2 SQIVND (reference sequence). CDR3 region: CASTRGQGNYNEQFF. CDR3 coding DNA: TGTGCCAGTACCCGGGGACAGGGAAACTACAATGAGCAGTTCTTC.

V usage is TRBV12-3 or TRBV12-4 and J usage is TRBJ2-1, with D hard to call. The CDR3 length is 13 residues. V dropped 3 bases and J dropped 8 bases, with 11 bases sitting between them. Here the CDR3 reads CASSFMAGDEQFF. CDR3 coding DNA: TGTGCCAGCAGTTTTATGGCAGGCGATGAGCAGTTCTTC.

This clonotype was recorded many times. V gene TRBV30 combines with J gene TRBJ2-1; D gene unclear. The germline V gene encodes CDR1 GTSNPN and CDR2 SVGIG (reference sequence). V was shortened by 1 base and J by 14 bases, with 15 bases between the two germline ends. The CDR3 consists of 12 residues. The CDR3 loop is CAWSEQANYEFF. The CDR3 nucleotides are TGTGCCTGGAGTGAGCAGGCCAATTATGAGTTCTTC.

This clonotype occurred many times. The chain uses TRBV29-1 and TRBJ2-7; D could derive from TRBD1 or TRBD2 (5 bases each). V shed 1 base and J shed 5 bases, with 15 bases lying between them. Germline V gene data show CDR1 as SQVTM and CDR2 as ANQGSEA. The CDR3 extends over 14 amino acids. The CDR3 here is CSVEGGGALDEQYV. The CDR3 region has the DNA TGCAGCGTTGAAGGTGGGGGAGCCCTGGACGAGCAGTACGTC.

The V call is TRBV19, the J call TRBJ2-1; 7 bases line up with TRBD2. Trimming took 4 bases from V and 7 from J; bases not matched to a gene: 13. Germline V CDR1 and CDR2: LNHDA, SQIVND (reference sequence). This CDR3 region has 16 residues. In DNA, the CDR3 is TGTGCCAGTAGTACTCCAACAGCCCCCGGGGGGAATGAGCAGTTCTTC. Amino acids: CASSTPTAPGGNEQFF.

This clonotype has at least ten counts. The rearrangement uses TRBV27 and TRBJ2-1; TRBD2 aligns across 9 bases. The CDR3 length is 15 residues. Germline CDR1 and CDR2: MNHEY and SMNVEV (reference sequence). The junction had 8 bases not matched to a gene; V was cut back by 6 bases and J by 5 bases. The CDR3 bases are TGTGCCAGCAGCCCCATAGCGGGAGTGGACAATGAGCAGTTCTTC. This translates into CASSPIAGVDNEQFF.